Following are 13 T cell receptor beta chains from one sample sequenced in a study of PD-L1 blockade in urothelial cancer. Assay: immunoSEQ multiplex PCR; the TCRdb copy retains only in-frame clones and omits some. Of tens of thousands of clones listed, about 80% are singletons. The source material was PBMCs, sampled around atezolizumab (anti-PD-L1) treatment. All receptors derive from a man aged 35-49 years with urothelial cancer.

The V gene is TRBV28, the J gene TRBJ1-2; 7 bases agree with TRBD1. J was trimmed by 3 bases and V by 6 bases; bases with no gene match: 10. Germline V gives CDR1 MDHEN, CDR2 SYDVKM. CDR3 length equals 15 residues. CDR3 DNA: TGTGCCAGCAGACGGGACAGCCCGTTGTACTATGGCTACACCTTC. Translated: CASRRDSPLYYGYTF.

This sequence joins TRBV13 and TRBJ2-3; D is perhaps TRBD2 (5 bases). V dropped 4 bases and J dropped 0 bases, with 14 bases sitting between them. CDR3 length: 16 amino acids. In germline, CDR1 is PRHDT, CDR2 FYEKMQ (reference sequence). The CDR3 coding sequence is TGTGCCAGCAGCTCCTTCCTGACTACCAGCACAGATACGCAGTATTTT. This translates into CASSSFLTTSTDTQYF.

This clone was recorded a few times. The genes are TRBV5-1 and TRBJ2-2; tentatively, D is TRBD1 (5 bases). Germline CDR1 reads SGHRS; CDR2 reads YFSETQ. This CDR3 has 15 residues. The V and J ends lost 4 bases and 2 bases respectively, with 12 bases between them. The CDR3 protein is CASSRLDRNTGELFF. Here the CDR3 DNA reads TGCGCCAGCAGCCGCCTCGACAGAAACACCGGGGAGCTGTTTTTT.

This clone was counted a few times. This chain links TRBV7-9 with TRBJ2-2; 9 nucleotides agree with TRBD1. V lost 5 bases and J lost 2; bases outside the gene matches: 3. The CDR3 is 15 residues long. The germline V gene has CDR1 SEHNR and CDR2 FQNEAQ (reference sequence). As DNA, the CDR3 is TGTGCCAGCAGCGAGGACAGGGGCAACACCGGGGAGCTGTTTTTT. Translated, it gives CASSEDRGNTGELFF.

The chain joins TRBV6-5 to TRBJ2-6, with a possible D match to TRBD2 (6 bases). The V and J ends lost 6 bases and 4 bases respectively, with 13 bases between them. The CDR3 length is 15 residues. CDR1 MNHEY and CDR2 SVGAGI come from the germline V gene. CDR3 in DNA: TGTGCCAGCAGGACTAGGGTGTCCGGGGCCAACGTCCTGACTTTC. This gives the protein CASRTRVSGANVLTF.

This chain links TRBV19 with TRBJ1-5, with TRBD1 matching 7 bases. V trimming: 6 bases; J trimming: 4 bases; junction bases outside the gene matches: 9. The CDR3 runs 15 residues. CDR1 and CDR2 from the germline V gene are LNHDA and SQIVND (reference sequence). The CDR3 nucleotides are TGTGCCAGTAGCGAACAGGGGTCGGGGAATCAGCCCCAGCATTTT. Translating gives CASSEQGSGNQPQHF.

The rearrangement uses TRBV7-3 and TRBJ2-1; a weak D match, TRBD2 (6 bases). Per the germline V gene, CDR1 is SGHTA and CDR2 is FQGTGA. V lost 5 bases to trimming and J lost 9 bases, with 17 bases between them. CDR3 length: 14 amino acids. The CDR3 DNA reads TGTGCCAGCAGCCCCGGGGGATTAGTGGGTGAGCAGTTCTTC. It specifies CASSPGGLVGEQFF.

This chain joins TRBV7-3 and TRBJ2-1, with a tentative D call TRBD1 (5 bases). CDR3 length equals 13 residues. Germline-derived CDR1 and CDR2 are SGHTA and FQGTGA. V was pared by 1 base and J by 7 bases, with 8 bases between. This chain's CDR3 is CASSLNRRNEQFF. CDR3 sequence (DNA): TGTGCCAGCAGCTTAAACAGGCGGAATGAGCAGTTCTTC.

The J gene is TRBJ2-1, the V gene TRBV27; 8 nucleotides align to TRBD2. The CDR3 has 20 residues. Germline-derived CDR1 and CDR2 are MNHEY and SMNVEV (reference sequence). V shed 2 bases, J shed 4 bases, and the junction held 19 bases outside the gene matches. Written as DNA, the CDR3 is TGTGCCAGCAGTTTAAAGCCTGGGGGCGCGGGAGGTTCATTATACAATGAGCAGTTCTTC. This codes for CASSLKPGGAGGSLYNEQFF.

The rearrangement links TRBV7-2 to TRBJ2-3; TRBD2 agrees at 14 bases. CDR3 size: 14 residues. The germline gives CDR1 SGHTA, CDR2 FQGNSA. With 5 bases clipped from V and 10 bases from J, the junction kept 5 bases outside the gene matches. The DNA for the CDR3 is TGTGCCAGCAGCGCAGGGACTAGCGGGGGCGCGCAGTATTTT. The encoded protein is CASSAGTSGGAQYF.

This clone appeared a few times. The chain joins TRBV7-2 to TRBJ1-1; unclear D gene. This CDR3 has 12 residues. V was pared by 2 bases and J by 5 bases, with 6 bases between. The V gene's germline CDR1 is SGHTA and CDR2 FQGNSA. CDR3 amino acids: CASSLSRTEAFF. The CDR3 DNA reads TGTGCCAGCAGCTTATCGCGGACTGAAGCTTTCTTT.

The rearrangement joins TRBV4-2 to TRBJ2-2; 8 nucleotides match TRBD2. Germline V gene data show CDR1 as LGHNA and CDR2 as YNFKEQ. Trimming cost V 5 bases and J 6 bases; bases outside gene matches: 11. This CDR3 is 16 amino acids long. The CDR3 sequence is CASSSSGGLLAGELFF. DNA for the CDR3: TGTGCCAGCAGCAGCTCGGGAGGGCTCCTAGCCGGGGAGCTGTTTTTT.

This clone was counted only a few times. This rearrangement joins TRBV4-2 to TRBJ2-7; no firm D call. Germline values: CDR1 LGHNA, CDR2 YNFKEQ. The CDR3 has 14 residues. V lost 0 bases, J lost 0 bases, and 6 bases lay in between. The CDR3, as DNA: TGTGCCAGCAGCCAAGATGCGGTCTCCTACGAGCAGTACTTC. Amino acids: CASSQDAVSYEQYF.